Below, 26 T cell receptor beta chains from the same sample are listed, as sequenced in a study of T cells in Graves' hyperthyroidism and ophthalmopathy. RNA transcripts gave rise to amplified TCR beta CDR3 regions. RT-PCR in the first round (using the HTBI primer set) targeted the TCR CDR3. MiXCR, applied by TCRdb to the multiplex PCR reads, yields one record per CDR3 protein. The sample has about 500,000 distinct CDR3 sequences; approximately 16% are singletons. What was sequenced was blood. The source of these receptors is a young woman with Graves' hyperthyroidism.

There are many counts of this clonotype. The chain has TRBV13 and TRBJ1-6; no firm D call. The CDR3 covers 16 residues. Germline loops: CDR1 PRHDT, CDR2 FYEKMQ (reference sequence). Trimming shortened V by 0 bases and J by 10 bases, and 16 bases separated the two germline ends. In DNA form, the CDR3 reads TGTGCCAGCAGCTTAGGCCATACCGGCCCACGATCACCCCTCCACTTT. This gives the protein CASSLGHTGPRSPLHF. The full variable domain, in which reference TRBV13 and TRBJ1-6 provide the parts outside the CDR3, is AAGVIQSPRHLIKEKRETATLKCYPIPRHDTVYWYQQGPGQDPQFLISFYEKMQSDKGSIPDRFSAQQFSDYHSELNMSSLELGDSALYFCASSLGHTGPRSPLHFGNGTRLTVT.

This clonotype occurred many times. This chain joins TRBV12-3 or TRBV12-4 and TRBJ1-6; D uncertain. The CDR3 has 13 amino acids. V was pared by 2 bases and J by 8 bases, with 7 bases between. CDR3 bases: TGTGCCAGCAGTTTAACGGCGGATTCACCCCTCCACTTT. It translates to CASSLTADSPLHF.

This clonotype was seen at least ten times. The chain combines TRBV20-1 with TRBJ2-7; 11 positions agree with TRBD2. The CDR3 runs to 16 residues. The V and J ends lost 3 bases and 4 bases, in that order; junction bases with no gene match: 11. CDR1 is DFQATT and CDR2 is SNEGSKA in the germline V gene (reference sequence). Written as DNA, the CDR3 is TGCAGTGCTAGCGGCGCGGCTAGCGGGGGGCCATACGAGCAGTACTTC. It encodes CSASGAASGGPYEQYF.

The CDR3 loop is CASSPGRAYEQYF. CDR3 sequence (DNA): TGTGCCAGCAGCCCAGGGCGCGCGTACGAGCAGTACTTC. The chain joins TRBV11-2 to TRBJ2-7; weak D call: TRBD1 (5 bases). Trimming shortened V by 5 bases and J by 4 bases, and 12 bases separated the two germline ends. The CDR3 totals 13 residues. The V gene's germline CDR1 is SGHAT and CDR2 FQNNGV.

The CDR3 nucleotides are TGCGCCAGCAGCCAAGAGGGGCCAGCGGGGACCACCGGGGAGCTGTTTTTT. It translates to CASSQEGPAGTTGELFF. The chain couples TRBV4-3 to TRBJ2-2, with 7 bases that match TRBD2. CDR1 is LGHNA and CDR2 is YSLEER in the germline V gene. The V segment lost 0 bases and the J segment 4 bases; nucleotides outside the gene matches: 8. The CDR3 has 17 amino acids.

The V call is TRBV7-9, the J call TRBJ1-1; D gene ambiguous. The V end lost 4 bases, the J end lost 7 bases, and 10 bases lay between the germline ends. The CDR3 is 12 residues long. Germline CDR1 reads SEHNR; CDR2 reads FQNEAQ (reference sequence). The CDR3 DNA sequence: TGTGCCAGCAGCTCTAAACCCAGTGAAGCTTTCTTT. Protein sequence: CASSSKPSEAFF.

This clonotype was picked up many times. The chain recombines TRBV6-1 with TRBJ2-1; a possible D gene is TRBD2 (8 bases). The germline gives CDR1 MNHNS, CDR2 SASEGT. The CDR3 has 15 residues. Trimming took 1 base from V and 8 from J, leaving 15 bases between them. DNA of the CDR3: TGTGCCAGCAGTGAAGGGACGGGAGGGGGCGATGAGCAGTTCTTC. Protein: CASSEGTGGGDEQFF.

The chain has TRBV6-5 and TRBJ2-3; a possible D gene is TRBD1 (6 bases). V was trimmed by 4 bases and J by 4 bases, leaving 18 bases between them. Germline lookup yields CDR1 MNHEY and CDR2 SVGAGI. The CDR3 loop spans 16 amino acids. The CDR3 coding sequence is TGTGCCAGCAGTTCCCCAGGGCGGACAGTCTCAGATACGCAGTATTTT. This translates into CASSSPGRTVSDTQYF.

This clonotype was seen a few times. This chain uses TRBV20-1 with TRBJ2-1; D gene ambiguous. The CDR3 runs 15 residues. Trimming took off 8 bases at V and 4 bases at J, with 21 bases between the two ends. Germline V gene sequence: CDR1 DFQATT, CDR2 SNEGSKA (reference sequence). In DNA form, the CDR3 reads TGCAGTCACCGCCCCGGGTCAAGGCCTTACAATGAGCAGTTCTTC. Protein product: CSHRPGSRPYNEQFF.

This rearrangement joins TRBV10-1 to TRBJ2-2, with 8 bases that match TRBD1. Germline V gene data show CDR1 as WNHNN and CDR2 as SYGVQD (reference sequence). The CDR3 contains 16 residues. Trimming removed 2 bases from V and 5 bases from J; junction bases left unmatched: 7. This CDR3 reads CASSETRTGLTGELFF. Here the CDR3 DNA reads TGCGCCAGCAGTGAGACCCGGACAGGGTTGACCGGGGAGCTGTTTTTT.

This clonotype was observed many times. The rearrangement uses TRBV7-9 and TRBJ2-3; D unresolved. Trimming took off 5 bases at V and 2 bases at J, with 11 bases between the two ends. The V gene's germline CDR1 is SEHNR and CDR2 FQNEAQ (reference sequence). This CDR3 has 14 residues. CDR3 amino acids: CASSLDTNTDTQYF. CDR3 nucleotide sequence: TGTGCCAGCAGCCTAGACACGAACACAGATACGCAGTATTTT.

This clonotype was detected ten times or more. The chain combines TRBV29-1 with TRBJ1-1; TRBD1 matches 7 bases. J lost 4 bases, V lost 5 bases, and 10 bases had no gene match. This CDR3 region has 14 residues. Germline assignment: CDR1 SQVTM and CDR2 ANQGSEA. The CDR3 region is CSVSKTGQGTEAFF. In DNA, the CDR3 is TGCAGCGTTTCCAAGACAGGGCAAGGCACTGAAGCTTTCTTT.

This clonotype was recorded many times. This chain links TRBV4-1 with TRBJ1-1; TRBD1 agrees at 7 bases. This CDR3 has 15 amino acids. The ends lost 1 base at V and 5 bases at J; junction bases unmatched: 7. Germline CDR1 MGHRA, CDR2 YSYEKL. CDR3 in amino acids: CASSQAKGARTEAFF. CDR3 DNA: TGCGCCAGCAGCCAAGCGAAGGGGGCGAGGACTGAAGCTTTCTTT.

V is TRBV24-1 and J is TRBJ1-2; no definite D call. CDR1 KGHDR and CDR2 SFDVKD come from the germline V gene. The CDR3 has 14 amino acids. The V end was cut by 1 base, the J end by 8 bases, with 13 bases between. CDR3 in DNA: TGTGCCACCAGTGATTTCGGCAGAAGTTTCGGCTACACCTTC. Amino acid sequence: CATSDFGRSFGYTF.

There are many counts of this clonotype. CDR3 sequence: CAIRQGLGNTEAFF. The DNA for the CDR3 is TGTGCCATCAGGCAGGGCCTCGGGAACACTGAAGCTTTCTTT. The rearrangement uses TRBV10-3 and TRBJ1-1; possibly TRBD1 for D (5 bases). V dropped 6 bases and J dropped 1 base, with 12 bases sitting between them. The V gene's germline CDR1 is ENHRY and CDR2 SYGVKD. The length of the CDR3 is 14 residues.

The V gene is TRBV20-1, the J gene TRBJ1-4; D is uncertain. CDR1 is DFQATT and CDR2 is SNEGSKA in the germline V gene (reference sequence). V gave up 3 bases and J gave up 8 bases, with 13 bases separating them. This CDR3 contains 13 residues. This CDR3 is CSASRGMDEKLFF. In DNA, the CDR3 is TGCAGTGCTAGTCGAGGGATGGACGAAAAACTGTTTTTT.

This clonotype turned up a few times. The CDR3 reads CASSGTGLGETQYF. The DNA of the CDR3 is TGTGCCTCCTCCGGGACAGGGTTGGGAGAGACCCAGTACTTC. The chain joins TRBV6-1 to TRBJ2-5; 9 bases are shared with TRBD1. The CDR3 is 14 residues long. Per germline, CDR1 MNHNS and CDR2 SASEGT. Unmatched junction bases numbered 11, after V lost 11 bases and J lost 4 bases.

At least ten counts were recorded for this clonotype. This chain links TRBV20-1 with TRBJ2-5; D perhaps matches TRBD2 (5 bases). The CDR3 loop spans 13 amino acids. The germline V and J ends were trimmed by 6 bases and 3 bases, with 14 bases remaining between them. Germline CDR1 DFQATT, CDR2 SNEGSKA (reference sequence). In DNA, the CDR3 is TGCAGTGCCAAATTTAGCGCTGAAGAGACCCAGTACTTC. Amino acid sequence: CSAKFSAEETQYF.

This chain joins TRBV27 and TRBJ1-4; no clear D gene. There are 15 residues in the CDR3. The V end was cut by 7 bases, the J end by 0 bases, with 12 bases between. CDR1 and CDR2 (germline): MNHEY, SMNVEV (reference sequence). The CDR3 DNA follows: TGTGCCAGCAAATCCTGGGGTTCAACTAATGAAAAACTGTTTTTT. Its translation is CASKSWGSTNEKLFF.

This clonotype has a handful of counts. The chain links TRBV10-3 to TRBJ1-1; 7 bases are shared with TRBD1. From germline, CDR1 is ENHRY and CDR2 SYGVKD. V dropped 4 bases and J dropped 3; count of bases not matched to a gene: 5. CDR3 length: 14 amino acids. The CDR3 here is CAISGRQGDTEAFF. CDR3 coding DNA: TGTGCCATCAGTGGGCGACAGGGCGACACTGAAGCTTTCTTT.

The chain links TRBV27 to TRBJ2-7, with 9 positions matching TRBD1. The CDR3 spans 14 residues. The junction had 3 bases not matched to a gene; V was cut back by 3 bases and J by 3 bases. Germline CDR1 reads MNHEY; CDR2 reads SMNVEV (reference sequence). As DNA, the CDR3 is TGTGCCAGCAGTTTCGACAGGGGGATCTACGAGCAGTACTTC. Protein: CASSFDRGIYEQYF.

This clonotype came up a few times. This chain uses TRBV12-3 or TRBV12-4 with TRBJ1-2; no clear D gene. Trimming removed 2 bases at V and 3 bases at J, with 13 bases between. There are 15 residues in the CDR3. The CDR3 reads CASSLFWNAHYGYTF. As DNA, the CDR3 is TGTGCCAGCAGTTTATTCTGGAACGCGCACTATGGCTACACCTTC.

This clonotype showed up many times. The chain uses TRBV12-3 or TRBV12-4 and TRBJ1-6; D gene unclear. CDR3 length: 12 residues. The germline V and J ends were trimmed by 5 bases and 10 bases, with 9 bases remaining between them. CDR3 protein: CASSPLGSPLHF. CDR3 coding DNA: TGTGCCAGCAGTCCGTTGGGGTCACCCCTCCACTTT.

This clonotype has at least ten counts. V gene TRBV10-3 combines with J gene TRBJ1-5; 10 bases line up with TRBD1. V trimming: 4 bases; J trimming: 6 bases; junction bases outside the gene matches: 9. CDR3 length equals 16 residues. Germline V CDR1 and CDR2: ENHRY, SYGVKD. In nucleotides, the CDR3 is TGTGCCATCAGTGCCTCCGGGACAGGGGAAGGTCAGCCCCAGCATTTT. It is translated as CAISASGTGEGQPQHF.

This clonotype was detected many times. This chain links TRBV12-3 or TRBV12-4 with TRBJ1-1, with D hard to call. The CDR3 totals 12 residues. V was trimmed by 3 bases and J by 4 bases, leaving 6 bases between them. The CDR3 nucleotides are TGTGCCAGCAGTTTTAGTTTCACTGAAGCTTTCTTT. Translated, it gives CASSFSFTEAFF.

This clonotype was detected only a few times. This sequence joins TRBV10-3 and TRBJ1-1, with a weak D call TRBD1 (5 bases). The CDR3 extends over 13 amino acids. CDR1 ENHRY and CDR2 SYGVKD come from the germline V gene. V was shortened by 3 bases and J by 2 bases, with 7 bases between the two germline ends. CDR3 nucleotide sequence: TGTGCCATCAGTGACGACAGAAACACTGAAGCTTTCTTT. It codes for CAISDDRNTEAFF.